A single sample gave rise to the 15 T cell receptor beta chains below, sequenced in a study of blood T cell repertoires in COVID-19. Some clones are missing from TCRdb's copy, which holds only in-frame ones; the method was immunoSEQ multiplex PCR. Among 250,000 or so clones listed, around four fifths were seen once. The source material was peripheral blood. These TCRs come from a woman aged 55-70 years with active or convalescent COVID-19.

The chain has TRBV7-8 and TRBJ2-1; TRBD2 matches at 14 bases. CDR1 SGHVS and CDR2 FQNEAQ come from the germline V gene. With 5 bases clipped from V and 9 bases from J, the junction kept 6 bases outside the gene matches. The CDR3 has 15 amino acids. The CDR3 DNA sequence: TGTGCCAGCAGCCTGACTAGCGGGGGGGCCGGTGAGCAGTTCTTC. This encodes CASSLTSGGAGEQFF.

The V call is TRBV5-6, the J call TRBJ1-3; 8 nucleotides agree with TRBD1. The CDR3 spans 15 residues. The trim removed 2 bases at V and 4 bases at J, leaving 5 bases unmatched. The germline V gene has CDR1 SGHDT and CDR2 YYEEEE. The CDR3, as DNA: TGTGCCAGCAGCTTCGCCGGGACAGGAGGAAACACCATATATTTT. It yields the protein CASSFAGTGGNTIYF.

V gene TRBV28 combines with J gene TRBJ1-2; 7 nucleotides line up with TRBD1. The CDR3 has 14 residues. The germline V gene encodes CDR1 MDHEN and CDR2 SYDVKM. Trimming removed 3 bases from V and 6 bases from J; junction bases left unmatched: 7. CDR3 DNA: TGTGCCAGCAGTTTGCCACAGGGGTTAAATGGCTACACCTTC. It is translated as CASSLPQGLNGYTF.

DNA for the CDR3: TGCAGTGCTAGCGGGCGGGATGAGCAGTTCTTC. This encodes CSASGRDEQFF. The V and J genes are TRBV20-1 and TRBJ2-1, with TRBD2 as a possible D gene (5 bases). Germline V gives CDR1 DFQATT, CDR2 SNEGSKA (reference sequence). V was shortened by 3 bases and J by 8 bases, with 8 bases between the two germline ends. CDR3 length: 11 amino acids.

The chain employs TRBV2 and TRBJ1-3; no clear D gene. The CDR3 has 14 amino acids. V was trimmed by 6 bases and J by 0 bases, leaving 9 bases between them. CDR1 is SNHLY, CDR2 FYNNEI, per germline. DNA of the CDR3: TGTGCCAGCAGACAGCTTCTCTCTGGAAACACCATATATTTT. Translating it yields CASRQLLSGNTIYF. Looking up the rest from reference TRBV2 and TRBJ1-3 gives the full variable domain: EPEVTQTPSHQVTQMGQEVILRCVPISNHLYFYWYRQILGQKVEFLVSFYNNEISEKSEIFDDQFSVERPDGSNFTLKIRSTKLEDSAMYFCASRQLLSGNTIYFGEGSWLTVV.

For the CDR3, the DNA is TGTGCCAGCAGCCAAGATATTGCAGGGTACGATTCACCCCTCCACTTT. Translating gives CASSQDIAGYDSPLHF. The chain carries TRBV3-1 (or the pseudogene TRBV3-2) and TRBJ1-6; maybe TRBD1 (5 bases). Germline values: CDR1 LGHDT, CDR2 YNNKEL (reference sequence). The CDR3 totals 16 residues. Trimming cost V 0 bases and J 8 bases, with 14 bases left between them.

J is TRBJ2-1 and V is TRBV6-6, with TRBD1 matching 7 bases. Germline V CDR1 and CDR2: MNHNY, SVGAGI (reference sequence). The J segment lost 8 bases and the V segment lost 0 bases, leaving 10 bases of the junction unmatched. This CDR3 comprises 16 residues. CDR3 amino acids: CASSYSGQDFSHEQFF. CDR3 bases: TGTGCCAGCAGTTACTCTGGACAGGATTTTTCCCATGAGCAGTTCTTC.

V gene TRBV29-1 combines with J gene TRBJ1-1; the match to TRBD1 covers 8 bases. Per germline, CDR1 SQVTM and CDR2 ANQGSEA. V was clipped by 5 bases and J by 1 base; unmatched bases: 9. This CDR3 spans 15 amino acids. CDR3 residues: CSVLAPGGANTEAFF. DNA for the CDR3: TGCAGCGTTCTCGCGCCAGGGGGCGCGAACACTGAAGCTTTCTTT.

The CDR3 protein is CASGASSTDTQYF. In DNA, the CDR3 is TGTGCCAGCGGGGCTTCTAGCACAGATACGCAGTATTTT. The V and J genes are TRBV28 and TRBJ2-3, with a tentative D call TRBD1 (5 bases). The CDR3 totals 13 residues. The germline V gene encodes CDR1 MDHEN and CDR2 SYDVKM. V shed 8 bases and J shed 0 bases, with 9 bases lying between them. The complete variable domain, with remaining parts taken from reference TRBV28 and TRBJ2-3, reads DVKVTQSSRYLVKRTGEKVFLECVQDMDHENMFWYRQDPGLGLRLIYFSYDVKMKEKGDIPEGYSVSREKKERFSLILESASTNQTSMYLCASGASSTDTQYFGPGTRLTVL.

V usage is TRBV9 and J usage is TRBJ1-6, with a tentative D call TRBD1 (6 bases). Trimming cost V 0 bases and J 8 bases, with 12 bases left between them. CDR3 length: 15 amino acids. Per the germline V gene, CDR1 is SGDLS and CDR2 is YYNGEE. The CDR3 protein is CASSVAQGRDSPLHF. The CDR3, as DNA: TGTGCCAGCAGCGTAGCTCAGGGGCGTGATTCACCCCTCCACTTT. Using reference TRBV9 and TRBJ1-6 for the parts outside the CDR3, the full variable domain is DSGVTQTPKHLITATGQRVTLRCSPRSGDLSVYWYQQSLDQGLQFLIQYYNGEERAKGNILERFSAQQFPDLHSELNLSSLELGDSALYFCASSVAQGRDSPLHFGNGTRLTVT.

This chain connects TRBV29-1 to TRBJ1-2; D is ambiguous. This CDR3 comprises 11 residues. V lost 4 bases, J lost 8 bases, and 11 bases lay in between. The germline V gene encodes CDR1 SQVTM and CDR2 ANQGSEA. CDR3 sequence reads: CSVGSGGGYTF. DNA for the CDR3: TGCAGCGTTGGGTCCGGCGGGGGCTACACCTTC.

The CDR3 loop is CASSEWSSFSSYNEQFF. DNA for the CDR3: TGTGCCAGCAGTGAATGGTCTAGCTTCAGCTCCTACAATGAGCAGTTCTTC. The gene calls are TRBV25-1 and TRBJ2-1, with D maybe TRBD2 (5 bases). CDR1 and CDR2 (germline): MGHDK, SYGVNS. The CDR3 totals 17 residues. The ends were cut back, 1 base at V and 0 bases at J, with 13 bases in the middle.

The chain joins TRBV19 to TRBJ1-3, with 9 bases aligning to TRBD1. This CDR3 is built from 15 residues. The germline V gene has CDR1 LNHDA and CDR2 SQIVND (reference sequence). J lost 0 bases, V lost 11 bases, and 8 bases had no gene match. The chain's CDR3 is CASCPGQGSGNTIYF. In DNA, the CDR3 is TGTGCCTCCTGTCCGGGACAGGGCTCTGGAAACACCATATATTTT.

V and J are TRBV7-2 and TRBJ1-2; possibly TRBD1 for D (6 bases). Per the germline V gene, CDR1 is SGHTA and CDR2 is FQGNSA. This CDR3 spans 11 amino acids. V lost 4 bases and J lost 7, with 7 bases in between. The CDR3 region has the DNA TGTGCCAGCAGCTCAGGGGCTGGCTACACCTTC. Protein sequence: CASSSGAGYTF.

V is TRBV7-9 and J is TRBJ1-3; TRBD1 aligns across 10 bases. CDR1 and CDR2 (germline): SEHNR, FQNEAQ (reference sequence). This CDR3 is built from 17 residues. V shed 4 bases and J 2 bases; nucleotides not matched to a gene: 8. CDR3 nucleotides: TGTGCCAGCAGCTCCAACCAGGACAGGGGGACTGGAAACACCATATATTTT. This encodes CASSSNQDRGTGNTIYF.